Listed below are T cell receptor beta chains from one sample, sequenced in a study of cytomegalovirus exposure and HLA in healthy donors. Produced via immunoSEQ multiplex PCR; TCRdb's table is partial and in-frame only. Of under 200,000 clones in the sample, approximately 81% were seen once. The sequencing sample was made of PBMCs. Receptor source: a female donor in good health and CMV-seronegative. The CDR3 runs from the conserved cysteine through the conserved F or W. D genes are given only for firm matches. Not every row has a clone size; where given, it reads once, few, many or a size class.

V	J	size	D	DNA	CDR3
TRBV7-9	TRBJ2-7	.	.	TGTGCCAGCAGCGCGGGGGCCCCCTACGAGCAGTACTTC	CASSAGAPYEQYF
TRBV7-9	TRBJ1-2	.	.	TGTGCCAGCAGCCCCACAGGGTCTGGCTACACCTTC	CASSPTGSGYTF
TRBV28	TRBJ1-5	.	.	TGTGCCAGCGGTCAGGGGCATCAGCCCCAGCATTTT	CASGQGHQPQHF
TRBV7-2	TRBJ2-1	.	TRBD1	TGTGCCAGCAGCTGGGACAGGGGAAGAGGCAATGAGCAGTTCTTC	CASSWDRGRGNEQFF
TRBV4-3	TRBJ1-2	.	.	TGCGCCAGCAGCCAAGAACCAGGGAGGTCGGGTGGCTACACCTTC	CASSQEPGRSGGYTF
TRBV10-3	TRBJ2-7	.	.	TGTGCCATCAGTTACTCCCCCTACGAGCAGTACTTC	CAISYSPYEQYF
TRBV28	TRBJ2-7	once	TRBD2	TGTGCCAGCGTTGAGACTGGTGGAGCGGGATTCTACGAGCAGTACTTC	CASVETGGAGFYEQYF
TRBV19	TRBJ1-5	.	.	TGTGCCAGCCGGGACTCCCCGGCCGGTCAGCCCCAGCATTTT	CASRDSPAGQPQHF
TRBV30	TRBJ1-4	.	TRBD1	TGTGCCTGGAACAGGGGCACAATCGAAAAACTGTTTTTT	CAWNRGTIEKLFF
TRBV2	TRBJ2-3	.	.	TGTGCCAGCAACCCGGGAGACACAGATACGCAGTATTTT	CASNPGDTDTQYF
TRBV19	TRBJ2-5	.	.	TGTGCCAGTAGTATAACCCGACAGGGAGGGACCCAGTACTTC	CASSITRQGGTQYF